This TCR beta chain comes out of a study of identical twins. The CDR3 extends over 15 amino acids. The germline CDR1 and CDR2 sequences are LGHDT and YNNKEL (reference sequence). The V end lost 3 bases, the J end lost 6 bases, and 14 bases lay between the germline ends. TCRdb re-derived calls from the 5' RACE reads in MiXCR, one entry per CDR3 protein. The sample contains 700,000 or so distinct CDR3 sequences, over 8.5% of which appear only once. The same data also went into a second study, on yellow fever vaccine responses in identical twins.

Sequencing was performed on PBMCs. The gene calls are TRBV3-1 and TRBJ2-2; D unresolved. The receptor's source is a woman younger than 30 in good health. As DNA, the CDR3 is TGTGCCAGCAGCCACGGACGGAGATTCGCCGGGGAGCTGTTTTTT. It translates to CASSHGRRFAGELFF.